This TCR beta chain was documented in a study of human T cells and chemical hapten exposure. V dropped 1 base and J dropped 10 bases, with 17 bases sitting between them. The germline gives CDR1 KGHSH, CDR2 LQKENI. The CDR3 totals 15 residues. Time point here: patch test 3, about 24 weeks after DPC sensitization. Stated treatment: therapeutic diphenylcyclopropenone sensitization with weekly scalp DPC. Unfractionated whole blood yielded the extracted total RNA. Blood draws came before every patch-test application. This clonotype was picked up many times. Library construction involved attaching unique molecular identifiers to individual cDNA molecules, which allowed quantitative, reproducible TCR counting. TCRdb re-derived calls from the RACE reads in MiXCR, one entry per CDR3 protein. The sample lists almost 40,000 distinct CDR3 sequences, 9.5% occurring once.

The receptor comes from a man aged 50-59 years with alopecia areata. Some clones in this sample may be carry-over from other donors' samples. This chain links TRBV18 with TRBJ2-1; D is undetermined. The sequences come from whole blood, collected in connection with sensitization to the hapten diphenylcyclopropenone (DPC). The CDR3 sequence: CASSPRAGPSGEQFF. CDR3 sequence (DNA): TGTGCCAGCTCACCACGGGCAGGTCCATCCGGGGAGCAGTTCTTC.